This TCR beta chain was documented in a study of T-cell reconstitution after alpha-beta-depleted transplantation in children. Findings and limits, study-wide: TCRbeta diversity was high at day 60 in some patients (a result of surviving recipient T cells and thymic progenitors). Several hundred expanded graft clones reportedly supplied alpha-beta T cells about two months after transplant.

During its preparation, the TCRbeta library received unique molecular identifiers. TCRdb itself ran the PCR reads through MiXCR, one entry per CDR3 protein. In the table there are under 750,000 distinct CDR3 sequences, about 23% of which are singletons. This clonotype was detected ten times or more. Its specificity is not known. This CDR3 is built from 13 residues. The V gene lost 6 bases and the J gene lost 5 bases, with 11 bases spanning the gap. Germline V gene sequence: CDR1 MNHEY, CDR2 SVGAGI. This TCR was sampled from a boy in the first two years of life who had a stem cell transplant for acute myeloid leukemia, so the T cells may come from the graft donor. The chain employs TRBV6-5 and TRBJ2-1; tentatively, D is TRBD1 (5 bases). This specimen was PBMCs, mostly from graft donor cells, taken 360 days after TCRalphabeta/CD19-depleted stem cell transplant. CDR3 region: CASRTGHNNEQFF. The DNA of the CDR3 is TGTGCCAGCAGAACTGGACACAACAATGAGCAGTTCTTC.